The entry that follows covers one T cell receptor beta chain sequence. Its antigen is unknown. This sample was included in a study of cytomegalovirus exposure and HLA in healthy donors. The study, taken as a whole, reports: The study carried out a later analysis of TCR beta sequences. It associated 15,000 to 20,000 of them with specific HLA alleles at a false discovery rate of 0.05. Most observed TCR sequences were rare, whereas some public TCRs were detected in many donors. Most CMV-associated TCR beta chains were later found to appear HLA-restricted.

The PCR ran on 60 Vbeta and 13 Jbeta primers. Some clones are missing from TCRdb's copy, which holds only in-frame ones; the method was immunoSEQ multiplex PCR. The sample includes about 150,000 clones, approximately 61% of them seen just once. The CDR3 spans 16 residues. The V gene end was trimmed by 4 bases and the J gene end by 2 bases; junction bases not matched to a gene: 10. Germline values: CDR1 MGHRA, CDR2 YSYEKL. The J gene is TRBJ2-5, the V gene TRBV4-1, with TRBD1 identical over 7 bases. The TCR was taken from a woman between 35 and 50 years old in good health and CMV-seronegative. What was sequenced was PBMCs. CDR3: CASSLSGTDDQETQYF. Written as DNA, the CDR3 is TGCGCCAGCAGCCTTTCGGGGACAGACGATCAAGAGACCCAGTACTTC.